These 18 T cell receptor beta chains were all obtained from the same sample, sequenced in a study of monozygotic twins with inflammatory bowel disease (dated by TCRdb to about 2019). Library prep was done by 5' RACE. TCRdb lists the instrument as Illumina HiSeq 2500. With the reads reprocessed by TCRdb, a single entry stands for each CDR3 protein sequence and no DNA is reported. This specimen's table enumerates more than 300,000 distinct CDR3 sequences. The biggest ten clones account for 2% to 3% of the sample. The sequenced material came from blood. All receptors come from a human donor with ulcerative colitis or Crohn's disease, or a healthy co-twin of an affected twin (not recorded which).

V gene TRBV6-6 combines with J gene TRBJ1-1; no DNA is available, so the TRBD1 call from TCRdb remains unchecked. This CDR3 comprises 14 residues. Germline CDR1 reads MNHNY; CDR2 reads SVGAGI (reference sequence). The CDR3 protein is CASIQGGEDTEAFF.

The V gene is TRBV6-5, the J gene TRBJ1-2. This CDR3 spans 15 amino acids. Germline assignment: CDR1 MNHEY and CDR2 SVGAGI. CDR3 residues: CASSSGWSGSGGYTF.

V is TRBV7-3 and J is TRBJ2-5; the D call from TCRdb, TRBD1, cannot be confirmed without DNA. Germline CDR1 is SGHTA and CDR2 is FQGTGA. The CDR3 consists of 14 residues. This CDR3 reads CASSPLGREETQYF.

J is TRBJ2-7 and V is TRBV12-3 or TRBV12-4; the TRBD2 assignment by TCRdb is unverifiable without DNA. The CDR3 runs to 15 residues. CDR3 in amino acids: CASSLRAMETYEQYF.

This chain joins TRBV10-3 and TRBJ2-3; TCRdb designates TRBD1, a call that cannot be tested without DNA. Per the germline V gene, CDR1 is ENHRY and CDR2 is SYGVKD. The CDR3 totals 14 residues. The CDR3 loop reads CAISPGDSTDTQYF.

The chain couples TRBV7-2 to TRBJ2-3; the TCRdb call, TRBD1, lacks DNA for checking. Germline CDR1 reads SGHTA; CDR2 reads FQGNSA. The CDR3 has 15 residues. The CDR3 loop reads CASTLRGWGTDTQYF.

This rearrangement joins TRBV7-8 to TRBJ1-2; TCRdb reports TRBD1, a call that lacks DNA to check it against. The CDR3 sequence is 13 residues long. Germline V gene sequence: CDR1 SGHVS, CDR2 FQNEAQ. The CDR3 loop reads CASSRDQGYGYTF.

The chain is built from TRBV6-5 and TRBJ2-1; checking the TCRdb D call of TRBD2 is not possible without DNA. The V gene's germline CDR1 is MNHEY and CDR2 SVGAGI. The CDR3 runs 13 residues. The CDR3 is CASQSGGYNEQFF.

The CDR3 region is CASSFLGLEGQGTSNYGYTF. This chain uses TRBV5-1 with TRBJ1-2; the TCRdb D gene call, TRBD1, has no DNA to confirm it. The germline CDR1 and CDR2 sequences are SGHRS and YFSETQ. The CDR3 has 20 residues.

The rearrangement links TRBV5-1 to TRBJ2-6. In germline, CDR1 is SGHRS, CDR2 YFSETQ. The CDR3 is 15 residues long. The CDR3 protein is CASSLLSSGANVLTF.

The genes are TRBV14 and TRBJ2-3; TCRdb's D call, TRBD2, is unchecked because there is no DNA. Per germline, CDR1 SGHDN and CDR2 FVKESK. This CDR3 spans 17 amino acids. This CDR3 is CASSQERKRRFTDTQYF. Drawing the rest from reference TRBV14 and TRBJ2-3, the complete variable domain is EAGVTQFPSHSVIEKGQTVTLRCDPISGHDNLYWYRRVMGKEIKFLLHFVKESKQDESGMPNNRFLAERTGGTYSTLKVQPAELEDSGVYFCASSQERKRRFTDTQYFGPGTRLTVL.

This chain links TRBV20-1 with TRBJ2-1; checking the TCRdb D call of TRBD2 is not possible without DNA. The CDR3 loop spans 12 amino acids. CDR1 is DFQATT and CDR2 is SNEGSKA in the germline V gene (reference sequence). CDR3: CSGGAGEGEQFF.

The J gene is TRBJ1-5, the V gene TRBV7-2; no DNA is available, so the TRBD1 call from TCRdb remains unchecked. This CDR3 is built from 19 residues. Germline CDR1 SGHTA, CDR2 FQGNSA. CDR3 in amino acids: CASSLARTSPKGSNQPQHF.

V is TRBV11-2 and J is TRBJ1-6; without DNA, the TCRdb call of TRBD1 cannot be checked. The V gene's germline CDR1 is SGHAT and CDR2 FQNNGV. The CDR3 has 13 amino acids. CDR3 in amino acids: CASSRTLGRLLHF. Combining the CDR3 with reference TRBV11-2 and TRBJ1-6 gives the whole variable domain EAGVAQSPRYKIIEKRQSVAFWCNPISGHATLYWYQQILGQGPKLLIQFQNNGVVDDSQLPKDRFSAERLKGVDSTLKIQPAKLEDSAVYLCASSRTLGRLLHFGNGTRLTVT.

CDR3 loop: CAWSAGHSNQPQHF. The chain uses TRBV30 and TRBJ1-5. CDR3 length: 14 residues. Germline-derived CDR1 and CDR2 are GTSNPN and SVGIG (reference sequence).

CDR3 residues: CASSFQQGVETQYF. This chain uses TRBV12-3 or TRBV12-4 with TRBJ2-5; TCRdb lists TRBD1, though no DNA is available to test this call. This CDR3 is 14 amino acids long.

The chain combines TRBV4-3 with TRBJ2-5; TCRdb's D gene call, TRBD1, goes unchecked for lack of DNA. The CDR3 is 13 amino acids. Looked up from germline, CDR1 is LGHNA and CDR2 is YSLEER. The CDR3 sequence: CASSPGRDMAQYF.

This sequence joins TRBV28 and TRBJ2-1. This CDR3 comprises 13 residues. The germline CDR1 and CDR2 sequences are MDHEN and SYDVKM. CDR3 residues: CASNTGLYNEQFF.